Sequencing of this T cell receptor (beta chain) was carried out in a study of technical replicates of blood from a handful of donors. CDR1 is SEHNR and CDR2 is FQNEAQ in the germline V gene (reference sequence). Between the trimmed V and J ends, which lost 2 bases and 1 base, there was a span of 8 bases. The CDR3 is made up of 14 amino acids. Some clones are missing from TCRdb's copy, which holds only in-frame ones; the method was immunoSEQ multiplex PCR. The repertoire holds fewer than 85,000 clones, with roughly 94% as singletons. The sample consisted of T cells isolated from PBMCs. The clonotype was recovered from a human donor in good health. The chain couples TRBV7-9 to TRBJ2-5; the D is unclear. CDR3 nucleotide sequence: TGTGCCAGCAGCTTAAGAGCTGTCCAAGAGACCCAGTACTTC. Protein: CASSLRAVQETQYF.